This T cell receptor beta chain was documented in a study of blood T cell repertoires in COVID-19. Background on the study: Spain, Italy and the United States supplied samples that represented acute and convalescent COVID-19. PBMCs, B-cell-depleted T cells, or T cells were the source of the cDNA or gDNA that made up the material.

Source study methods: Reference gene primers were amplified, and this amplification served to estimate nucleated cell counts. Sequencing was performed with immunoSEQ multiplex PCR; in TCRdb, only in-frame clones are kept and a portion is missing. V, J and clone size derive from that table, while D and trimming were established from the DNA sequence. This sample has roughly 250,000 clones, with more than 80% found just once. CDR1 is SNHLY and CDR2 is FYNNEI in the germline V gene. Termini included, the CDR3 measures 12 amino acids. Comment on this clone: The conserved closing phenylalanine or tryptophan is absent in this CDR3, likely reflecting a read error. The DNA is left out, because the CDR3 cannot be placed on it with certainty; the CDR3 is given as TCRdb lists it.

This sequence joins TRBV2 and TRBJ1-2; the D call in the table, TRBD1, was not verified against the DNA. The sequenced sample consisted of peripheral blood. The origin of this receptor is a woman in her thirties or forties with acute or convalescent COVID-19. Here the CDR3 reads CASSATGQGVNS.